This T cell receptor (beta chain) appears in the sequencing data of a study of regulatory T cells in long-lasting Graves disease. This clonotype was counted many times. CDR3 length equals 16 residues. V was cut by 6 bases and J by 3 bases, with 18 bases left in between. Germline CDR1 MNHNS, CDR2 SASEGT. Time point in this sample: newly diagnosed GD, antithyroid drugs for less than 3 months. Isolated PBMC RNA provided the starting material for the TCR library. Arm-PCR with iRepertoire HTBI primers amplified the CDR3 regions for these TCR beta libraries. TCRdb recomputed calls from the multiplex PCR reads with MiXCR, one row per CDR3 protein. The sample includes more than 300,000 distinct CDR3 sequences, roughly 16% of them seen just once. The same data also went into a second study, on T cells in Graves' hyperthyroidism and ophthalmopathy.

The material was peripheral blood mononuclear cells (PBMCs), obtained at new diagnosis, from a patient treated with antithyroid drugs. This TCR was recovered from a woman between 18 and 29 years old with Graves disease. The V call is TRBV6-1, the J call TRBJ2-1, with D possibly TRBD2 on 5 matching bases. The CDR3 spells CASRRKRSGDYNEQFF. The CDR3, as DNA: TGTGCCAGCAGGCGTAAAAGGTCCGGGGACTACAATGAGCAGTTCTTC.